These 26 T cell receptor beta chains were sequenced from one sample in a study of blood T cell repertoires in COVID-19. Sequencing used immunoSEQ multiplex PCR; TCRdb keeps in-frame clones, though not all of them. The repertoire includes nearly 350,000 clones, 75% to 90% of them detected once, and under 6.5% sits in the top ten. The sequencing sample was made of peripheral blood. The receptors shown here come from a woman in her forties or fifties with COVID-19, enrolled during active disease.

The chain is built from TRBV13 and TRBJ2-5, with a weak D call TRBD1 (6 bases). This CDR3 has 14 residues. V was pared by 5 bases and J by 4 bases, with 14 bases between. Germline V gene lookup returns CDR1 PRHDT and CDR2 FYEKMQ (reference sequence). CDR3 protein: CASSLLRGPETQYF. CDR3 in DNA: TGTGCCAGCAGCCTCCTCAGGGGACCAGAGACCCAGTACTTC.

The chain is built from TRBV7-9 and TRBJ1-2; possible D gene TRBD1, 6 bases. This CDR3 spans 15 amino acids. CDR1 is SEHNR and CDR2 is FQNEAQ in the germline V gene (reference sequence). V lost 4 bases and J 0 bases, leaving 12 bases between the germline ends. As DNA, the CDR3 is TGTGCCAGCAGCTCGGGACAAACCACTAACTATGGCTACACCTTC. It specifies CASSSGQTTNYGYTF.

The V call is TRBV3-1 (or the pseudogene TRBV3-2), the J call TRBJ1-1, with D possibly TRBD1 on 6 matching bases. Trimming shortened V by 0 bases and J by 1 base, and 15 bases separated the two germline ends. The CDR3 has 17 residues. Germline values: CDR1 LGHDT, CDR2 YNNKEL (reference sequence). The CDR3 reads CASSQESGGLGNTEAFF. In nucleotides, the CDR3 is TGTGCCAGCAGCCAAGAGTCGGGGGGGCTAGGGAACACTGAAGCTTTCTTT.

This sequence joins TRBV5-1 and TRBJ2-7; TRBD2 matches at 7 bases. Germline CDR1 is SGHRS and CDR2 is YFSETQ. This CDR3 spans 15 amino acids. V dropped 4 bases and J dropped 5; count of bases not matched to a gene: 12. This CDR3 is CASSRLGEGLDEQYF. CDR3 DNA sequence: TGCGCCAGCAGCCGCCTGGGGGAGGGCCTAGACGAGCAGTACTTC.

The chain couples TRBV3-1 (or the pseudogene TRBV3-2) to TRBJ1-2; 7 bases are shared with TRBD1. This CDR3 is built from 13 residues. From germline, CDR1 is LGHDT and CDR2 YNNKEL (reference sequence). J lost 8 bases, V lost 5 bases, and 8 bases had no gene match. DNA for the CDR3: TGTGCCAGCAGCGGGGACAGCGTAAGAGGCTACACCTTC. It codes for CASSGDSVRGYTF.

J is TRBJ1-1 and V is TRBV29-1; no clear D gene. The CDR3 totals 14 residues. Germline V lookup: CDR1 SQVTM, CDR2 ANQGSEA. With 0 bases removed from V and 4 bases from J, the gap between germline ends came to 12 bases. CDR3 DNA sequence: TGCAGCGTTGAAGAGCGGGGAGTTGGCACTGAAGCTTTCTTT. Translated, it gives CSVEERGVGTEAFF.

The J gene is TRBJ2-2, the V gene TRBV11-2; D possibly corresponds to TRBD2 (5 bases). The CDR3 spans 14 residues. Looked up from germline, CDR1 is SGHAT and CDR2 is FQNNGV. Trimming shortened V by 3 bases and J by 4 bases, and 9 bases separated the two germline ends. The CDR3 DNA sequence: TGTGCCAGCAGCTTGGACTCGATCACCGGGGAGCTGTTTTTT. Encoded protein: CASSLDSITGELFF. The whole variable domain, remainder taken from reference TRBV11-2 and TRBJ2-2, is EAGVAQSPRYKIIEKRQSVAFWCNPISGHATLYWYQQILGQGPKLLIQFQNNGVVDDSQLPKDRFSAERLKGVDSTLKIQPAKLEDSAVYLCASSLDSITGELFFGEGSRLTVL.

This clone was counted many times. V usage is TRBV12-3 or TRBV12-4 and J usage is TRBJ1-4; D not resolved. The V end lost 1 base, the J end lost 13 bases, and 13 bases lay between the germline ends. The CDR3 runs 13 residues. The CDR3 region has the DNA TGTGCCAGCAGTTTAGGGTCAGGATCTGGACTGTTTTTT. This gives the protein CASSLGSGSGLFF.

This chain links TRBV5-5 with TRBJ1-2; 9 bases align to TRBD1. With 4 bases clipped from V and 0 bases from J, the junction kept 4 bases outside the gene matches. This CDR3 is 15 amino acids long. Germline assignment: CDR1 SGHKS and CDR2 YYEKEE (reference sequence). The CDR3 DNA sequence: TGTGCCAGCAGCGCAGGGACAGGGCCTAACTATGGCTACACCTTC. Translated: CASSAGTGPNYGYTF.

The gene calls are TRBV23-1 and TRBJ2-7, with D perhaps matching TRBD2 (6 bases). TRBV23-1 is treated as an ORF (open reading frame) with a function not yet certain. Trimming shortened V by 2 bases and J by 0 bases, and 8 bases separated the two germline ends. The CDR3 loop spans 14 amino acids. The DNA of the CDR3 is TGCGCCAGCAGTCAAGCGGGAAGCTCCTACGAGCAGTACTTC. It codes for CASSQAGSSYEQYF.

V and J are TRBV6-5 and TRBJ2-7, with TRBD2 matching 7 bases. Germline V lookup: CDR1 MNHEY, CDR2 SVGAGI. Losses at the gene ends were 2 bases for V and 3 bases for J; bases not matched to a gene: 7. This CDR3 contains 15 residues. CDR3 nucleotides: TGTGCCAGCAGTTACGCAGGGACTAAAGGCTACGAGCAGTACTTC. The encoded protein is CASSYAGTKGYEQYF.

The chain carries TRBV4-1 and TRBJ1-1; 11 positions match TRBD1. After removal of 1 base from V and 4 bases from J, the junction contained 2 bases not matched to a gene. The CDR3 consists of 15 residues. The germline V gene has CDR1 MGHRA and CDR2 YSYEKL. Written as DNA, the CDR3 is TGCGCCAGCAGCCAAGTGGGGACAGGGGGCACTGAAGCTTTCTTT. This translates into CASSQVGTGGTEAFF.

This chain uses TRBV3-1 (or the pseudogene TRBV3-2) with TRBJ2-1; TRBD2 aligns across 14 bases. The J segment lost 7 bases and the V segment lost 4 bases, leaving 15 bases of the junction unmatched. Germline lookup yields CDR1 LGHDT and CDR2 YNNKEL (reference sequence). CDR3 size: 19 residues. The CDR3 here is CASSRMTSGRAPRINEQFF. DNA of the CDR3: TGTGCCAGCAGCCGCATGACTAGCGGGAGGGCCCCGAGGATAAATGAGCAGTTCTTC.

This rearrangement joins TRBV5-4 to TRBJ1-1; 8 positions agree with TRBD1. This CDR3 has 15 amino acids. With 4 bases clipped from V and 6 bases from J, the junction kept 11 bases outside the gene matches. Per germline, CDR1 SGHNT and CDR2 YYREEE (reference sequence). The CDR3 spells CASSSQGALSSEAFF. Written as DNA, the CDR3 is TGTGCCAGCAGCAGCCAGGGGGCCCTGAGCTCTGAAGCTTTCTTT.

The J gene is TRBJ1-6, the V gene TRBV5-6; D is undetermined. The germline CDR1 and CDR2 sequences are SGHDT and YYEEEE. The CDR3 is made up of 13 amino acids. Between the trimmed V and J ends, which lost 2 bases and 14 bases, there was a span of 14 bases. CDR3 sequence: CASSLGPLEALHF. The CDR3 nucleotides are TGTGCCAGCAGCTTAGGCCCCTTAGAGGCCCTCCACTTT.

This chain uses TRBV15 with TRBJ2-1, with TRBD2 matching 12 bases. V trimming: 3 bases; J trimming: 10 bases; junction bases outside the gene matches: 7. The CDR3 has 15 amino acids. The germline V gene encodes CDR1 LNHNV and CDR2 YYDKDF (reference sequence). CDR3 in amino acids: CATSRLAGGPWEQFF. The CDR3 DNA sequence: TGTGCCACCAGCAGGCTAGCGGGAGGGCCTTGGGAGCAGTTCTTC.

The sample holds one count of this clone. The chain joins TRBV12-3 or TRBV12-4 to TRBJ2-7, with a tentative D call TRBD1 (6 bases). The CDR3 is 11 amino acids. The V and J ends lost 5 bases and 4 bases respectively, with 6 bases between them. The CDR3 coding sequence is TGTGCCAGCAGTCAGGGGTACGAGCAGTACTTC. This sequence encodes CASSQGYEQYF.

The chain uses TRBV6-6 and TRBJ1-2, with D unclear. The germline gives CDR1 MNHNY, CDR2 SVGAGI (reference sequence). This CDR3 contains 14 residues. V shed 0 bases and J shed 8 bases, with 13 bases lying between them. The CDR3 is CASSYSDHAGGYTF. CDR3 coding DNA: TGTGCCAGCAGTTACTCGGACCACGCGGGGGGCTACACCTTC.

The chain carries TRBV18 and TRBJ2-1; D possibly corresponds to TRBD2 (6 bases). The CDR3 has 14 residues. Trimming pared 2 bases from V and 5 bases from J, leaving 10 bases between. CDR1 and CDR2 from the germline V gene are KGHSH and LQKENI. The CDR3 reads CASSPIGEDNEQFF. In DNA form, the CDR3 reads TGTGCCAGCTCACCAATCGGGGAGGACAATGAGCAGTTCTTC.

Note on this clone: Its ends do not fully match the called genes, so a read error is possible. The rearrangement links TRBV7-2 to TRBJ2-7, with D perhaps being TRBD1 or TRBD2 (6 bases each). Germline-derived CDR1 and CDR2 are SGHTA and FQGNSA. This CDR3 spans 15 amino acids. CDR3 amino acids: CASRLGGGNSYEQYF. CDR3 DNA: TGTGCCAGCAGGTTAGGAGGGGGAAACTCCTACGAGCAGTACTTC.

The count of this clone is one. The rearrangement links TRBV5-4 to TRBJ2-5, with a tentative D call TRBD2 (5 bases). The CDR3 has 17 amino acids. V was clipped by 4 bases and J by 0 bases, with 19 bases between them. Germline V gives CDR1 SGHNT, CDR2 YYREEE (reference sequence). CDR3: CASSPPFGGRNQETQYF. CDR3 nucleotides: TGTGCCAGCAGCCCCCCTTTCGGCGGGCGGAACCAAGAGACCCAGTACTTC.

The CDR3 coding sequence is TGCGCCAGCAGCGTCGGGACAGAGAGCTACGAGCAGTACTTC. Residues: CASSVGTESYEQYF. V and J are TRBV4-3 and TRBJ2-7, with 7 nucleotides matching TRBD1. In germline, CDR1 is LGHNA, CDR2 YSLEER. J lost 3 bases, V lost 5 bases, and 7 bases had no gene match. This CDR3 contains 14 residues.

J is TRBJ1-1 and V is TRBV7-2; TRBD1 matches 11 bases. The germline CDR1 and CDR2 sequences are SGHTA and FQGNSA. This CDR3 spans 16 amino acids. The V and J ends lost 5 bases and 3 bases, in that order; junction bases with no gene match: 8. CDR3 sequence (DNA): TGTGCCAGCAGCAAGGGACAGGGGGGCGGTTACACTGAAGCTTTCTTT. Its protein is CASSKGQGGGYTEAFF.

V is TRBV15 and J is TRBJ2-5, with 9 positions matching TRBD1. The germline V gene has CDR1 LNHNV and CDR2 YYDKDF (reference sequence). The V gene end was trimmed by 0 bases and the J gene end by 5 bases; junction bases not matched to a gene: 1. The CDR3 has 14 amino acids. The CDR3 region is CATSREQGAETQYF. In DNA form, the CDR3 reads TGTGCCACCAGCAGAGAACAGGGGGCGGAGACCCAGTACTTC.

The chain has TRBV10-3 and TRBJ2-1; D remains unclear. The CDR3 has 13 amino acids. The germline V gene encodes CDR1 ENHRY and CDR2 SYGVKD. The V end lost 3 bases, the J end lost 5 bases, and 8 bases lay between the germline ends. The CDR3: CAISDRSNNEQFF. CDR3 sequence (DNA): TGTGCCATCAGTGATCGGTCAAACAATGAGCAGTTCTTC.

V usage is TRBV5-6 and J usage is TRBJ1-6, with a possible D match to TRBD1 (5 bases). The CDR3 spans 11 residues. Germline values: CDR1 SGHDT, CDR2 YYEEEE. The V end was cut by 2 bases, the J end by 16 bases, with 10 bases between. DNA of the CDR3: TGTGCCAGCAGCTTCAACAGGATTCTCCACTTT. This encodes CASSFNRILHF.